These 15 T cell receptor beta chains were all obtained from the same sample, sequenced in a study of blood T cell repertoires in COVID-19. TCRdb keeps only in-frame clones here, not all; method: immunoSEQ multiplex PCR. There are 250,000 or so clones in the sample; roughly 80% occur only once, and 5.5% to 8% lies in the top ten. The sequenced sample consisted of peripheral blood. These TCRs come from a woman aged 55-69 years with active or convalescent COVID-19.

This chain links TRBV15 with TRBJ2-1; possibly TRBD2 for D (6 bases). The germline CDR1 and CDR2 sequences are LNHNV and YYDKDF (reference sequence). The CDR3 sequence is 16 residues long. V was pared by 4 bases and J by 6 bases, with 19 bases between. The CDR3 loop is CATSNRDSLTSNEQFF. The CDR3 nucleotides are TGTGCCACCAGCAACCGGGACTCCCTAACCTCCAATGAGCAGTTCTTC. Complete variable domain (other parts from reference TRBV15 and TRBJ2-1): DAMVIQNPRYQVTQFGKPVTLSCSQTLNHNVMYWYQQKSSQAPKLLFHYYDKDFNNEADTPDNFQSRRPNTSFCFLDIRSPGLGDTAMYLCATSNRDSLTSNEQFFGPGTRLTVL.

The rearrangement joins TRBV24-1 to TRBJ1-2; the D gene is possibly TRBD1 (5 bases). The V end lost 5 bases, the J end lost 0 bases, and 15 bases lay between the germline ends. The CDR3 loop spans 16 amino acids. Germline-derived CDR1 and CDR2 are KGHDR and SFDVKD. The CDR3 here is CATSGGRQTANYGYTF. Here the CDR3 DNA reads TGTGCCACCAGTGGGGGAAGACAGACAGCTAACTATGGCTACACCTTC.

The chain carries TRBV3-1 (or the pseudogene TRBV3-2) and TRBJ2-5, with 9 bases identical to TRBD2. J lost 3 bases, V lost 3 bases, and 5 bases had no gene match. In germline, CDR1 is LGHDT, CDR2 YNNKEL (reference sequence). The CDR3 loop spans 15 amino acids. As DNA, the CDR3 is TGTGCCAGCAGCCAGCGGGGGGGCCGTGAAGAGACCCAGTACTTC. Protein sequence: CASSQRGGREETQYF.

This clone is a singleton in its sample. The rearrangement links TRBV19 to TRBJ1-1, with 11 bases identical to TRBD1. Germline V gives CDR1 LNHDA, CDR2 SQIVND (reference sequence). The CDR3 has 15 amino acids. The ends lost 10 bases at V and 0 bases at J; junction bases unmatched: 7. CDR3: CATSGTGGMNTEAFF. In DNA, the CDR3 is TGTGCCACCTCCGGGACAGGGGGTATGAACACTGAAGCTTTCTTT.

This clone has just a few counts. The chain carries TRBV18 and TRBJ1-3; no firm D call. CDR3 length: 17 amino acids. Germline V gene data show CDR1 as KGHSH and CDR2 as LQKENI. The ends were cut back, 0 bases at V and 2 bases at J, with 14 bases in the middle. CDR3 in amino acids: CASSPPAGRGAGNTIYF. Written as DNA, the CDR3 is TGTGCCAGCTCACCACCGGCGGGTAGAGGCGCTGGAAACACCATATATTTT.

CDR3 nucleotide sequence: TGTGCCAGCAGCCGAGACAAGTTGACTAGCGGCATCACAGATACGCAGTATTTT. Translated: CASSRDKLTSGITDTQYF. The chain is built from TRBV6-4 and TRBJ2-3, with 9 positions matching TRBD2. The CDR3 is 18 residues long. Losses at the gene ends were 6 bases for V and 2 bases for J; bases not matched to a gene: 15. CDR1 MRHNA and CDR2 SNTAGT come from the germline V gene.

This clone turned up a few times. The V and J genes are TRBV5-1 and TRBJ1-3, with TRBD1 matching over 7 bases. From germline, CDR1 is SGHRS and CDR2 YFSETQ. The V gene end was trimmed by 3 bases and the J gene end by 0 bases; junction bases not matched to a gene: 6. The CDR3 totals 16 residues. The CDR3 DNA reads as TGCGCCAGCAGCTCACAGGGGCAGAGCTCTGGAAACACCATATATTTT. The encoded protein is CASSSQGQSSGNTIYF.

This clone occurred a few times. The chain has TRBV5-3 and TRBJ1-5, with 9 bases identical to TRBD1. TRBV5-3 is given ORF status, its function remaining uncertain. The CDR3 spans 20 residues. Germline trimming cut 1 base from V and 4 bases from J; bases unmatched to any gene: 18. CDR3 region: CARSLLPGQGAPLMNQPQHF. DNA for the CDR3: TGTGCCAGAAGCTTGTTACCGGGACAGGGTGCCCCTTTAATGAATCAGCCCCAGCATTTT.

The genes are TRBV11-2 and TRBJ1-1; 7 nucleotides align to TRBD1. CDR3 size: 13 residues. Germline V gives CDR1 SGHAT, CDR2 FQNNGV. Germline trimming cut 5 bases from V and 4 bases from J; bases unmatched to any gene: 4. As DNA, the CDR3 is TGTGCCAGCAGCCCAAACAGGGGCACTGAAGCTTTCTTT. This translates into CASSPNRGTEAFF. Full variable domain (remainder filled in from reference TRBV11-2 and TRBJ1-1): EAGVAQSPRYKIIEKRQSVAFWCNPISGHATLYWYQQILGQGPKLLIQFQNNGVVDDSQLPKDRFSAERLKGVDSTLKIQPAKLEDSAVYLCASSPNRGTEAFFGQGTRLTVV.

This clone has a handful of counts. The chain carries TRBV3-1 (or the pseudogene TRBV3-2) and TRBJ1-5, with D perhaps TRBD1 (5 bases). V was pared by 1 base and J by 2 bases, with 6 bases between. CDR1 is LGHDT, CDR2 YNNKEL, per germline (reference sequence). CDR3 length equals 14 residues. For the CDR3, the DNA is TGTGCCAGCAGCCAAGGCAGGGGCAATCAGCCCCAGCATTTT. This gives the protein CASSQGRGNQPQHF.

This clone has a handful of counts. The CDR3 nucleotides are TGTGCCAGCACCCGGGACAGGGGGCTGACCGGGGAGCTGTTTTTT. As protein: CASTRDRGLTGELFF. The rearrangement joins TRBV2 to TRBJ2-2; 12 bases fit TRBD1. Per germline, CDR1 SNHLY and CDR2 FYNNEI. The CDR3 is 15 residues long. V was clipped by 7 bases and J by 5 bases; unmatched bases: 5.

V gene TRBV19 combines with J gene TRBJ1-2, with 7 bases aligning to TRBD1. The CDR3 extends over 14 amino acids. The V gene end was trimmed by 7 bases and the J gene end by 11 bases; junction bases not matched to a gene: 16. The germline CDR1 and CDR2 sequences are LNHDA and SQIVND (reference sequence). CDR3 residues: CASTHRDSRLDYTF. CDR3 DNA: TGTGCCAGTACCCATCGGGACAGCCGATTGGATTACACCTTC.

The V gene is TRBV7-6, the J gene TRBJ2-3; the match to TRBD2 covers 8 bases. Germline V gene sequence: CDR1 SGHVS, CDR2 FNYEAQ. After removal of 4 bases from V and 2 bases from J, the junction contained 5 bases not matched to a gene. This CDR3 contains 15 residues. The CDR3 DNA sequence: TGTGCCAGCAGCTGGGGCGGGGGGCCCACAGATACGCAGTATTTT. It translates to CASSWGGGPTDTQYF. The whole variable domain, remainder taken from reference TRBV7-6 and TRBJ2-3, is GAGVSQSPRYKVTKRGQDVALRCDPISGHVSLYWYRQALGQGPEFLTYFNYEAQQDKSGLPNDRFSAERPEGSISTLTIQRTEQRDSAMYRCASSWGGGPTDTQYFGPGTRLTVL.

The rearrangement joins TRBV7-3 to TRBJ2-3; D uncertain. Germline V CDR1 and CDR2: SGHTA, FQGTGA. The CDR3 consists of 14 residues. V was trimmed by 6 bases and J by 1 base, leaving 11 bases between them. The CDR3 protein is CASRDNRGTDTQYF. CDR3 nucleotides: TGTGCCAGCAGGGATAACCGGGGCACAGATACGCAGTATTTT.

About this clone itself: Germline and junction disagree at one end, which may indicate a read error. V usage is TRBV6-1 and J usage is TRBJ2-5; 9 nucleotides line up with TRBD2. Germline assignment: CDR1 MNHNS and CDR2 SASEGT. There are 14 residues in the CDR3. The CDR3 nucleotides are TGTGCCAGCAGTGAAAGCGGGGGGCCGTTTATGTTGGACTTC. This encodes CASSESGGPFMLDF.